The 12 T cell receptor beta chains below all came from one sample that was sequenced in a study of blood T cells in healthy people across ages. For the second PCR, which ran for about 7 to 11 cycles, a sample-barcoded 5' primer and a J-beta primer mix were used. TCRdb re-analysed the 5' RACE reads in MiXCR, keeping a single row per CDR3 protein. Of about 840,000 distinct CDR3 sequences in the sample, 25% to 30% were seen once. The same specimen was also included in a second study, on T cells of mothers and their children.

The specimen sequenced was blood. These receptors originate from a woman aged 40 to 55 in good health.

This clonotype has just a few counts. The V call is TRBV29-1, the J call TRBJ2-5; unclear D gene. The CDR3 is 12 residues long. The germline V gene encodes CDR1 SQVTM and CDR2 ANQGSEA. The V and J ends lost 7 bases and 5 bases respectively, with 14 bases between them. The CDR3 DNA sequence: TGCAGCGCGGAAAGAGGAGAGGAGACCCAGTACTTC. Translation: CSAERGEETQYF.

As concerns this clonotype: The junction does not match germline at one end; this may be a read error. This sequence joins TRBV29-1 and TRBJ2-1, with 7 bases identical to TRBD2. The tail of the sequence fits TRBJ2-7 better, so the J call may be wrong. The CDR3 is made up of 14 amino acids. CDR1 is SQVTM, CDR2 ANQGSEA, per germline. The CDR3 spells CGVGGGGAYNEQYF. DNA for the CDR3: TGCGGCGTTGGCGGCGGGGGAGCCTACAATGAGCAGTACTTC.

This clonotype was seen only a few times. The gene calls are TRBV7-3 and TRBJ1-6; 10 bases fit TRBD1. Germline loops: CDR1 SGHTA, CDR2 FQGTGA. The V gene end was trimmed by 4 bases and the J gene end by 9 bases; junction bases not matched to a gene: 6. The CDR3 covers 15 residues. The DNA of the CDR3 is TGTGCCAGCAGCTGGGGGACAGGGGATTTTTCACCCCTCCACTTT. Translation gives CASSWGTGDFSPLHF. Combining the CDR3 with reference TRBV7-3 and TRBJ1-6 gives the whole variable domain GAGVSQTPSNKVTEKGKYVELRCDPISGHTALYWYRQSLGQGPEFLIYFQGTGAADDSGLPNDRFFAVRPEGSVSTLKIQRTERGDSAVYLCASSWGTGDFSPLHFGNGTRLTVT.

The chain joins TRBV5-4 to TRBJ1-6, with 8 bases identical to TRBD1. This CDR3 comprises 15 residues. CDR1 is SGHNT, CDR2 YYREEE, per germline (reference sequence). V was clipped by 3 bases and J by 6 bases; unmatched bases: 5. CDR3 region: CASSSRTGSNSPLHF. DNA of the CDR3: TGTGCCAGCAGCTCGAGGACAGGGAGTAATTCACCCCTCCACTTT.

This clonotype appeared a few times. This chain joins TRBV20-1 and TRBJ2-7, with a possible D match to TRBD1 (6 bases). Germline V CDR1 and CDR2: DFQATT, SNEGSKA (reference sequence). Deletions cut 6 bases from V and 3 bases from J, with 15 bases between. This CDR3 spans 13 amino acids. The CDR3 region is CSATHREFYEQYF. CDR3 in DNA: TGCAGTGCGACGCACAGGGAGTTCTACGAGCAGTACTTC.

The CDR3 DNA reads TGTGCCAGCAGCCGACCAAACAGGGATGGGCGCGATTCCACCGGGGAGCTGTTTTTT. It yields the protein CASSRPNRDGRDSTGELFF. The chain uses TRBV7-3 and TRBJ2-2; a possible D gene is TRBD1 (6 bases). This CDR3 spans 19 amino acids. Trimming cost V 5 bases and J 4 bases, with 26 bases left between them. Germline CDR1 SGHTA, CDR2 FQGTGA.

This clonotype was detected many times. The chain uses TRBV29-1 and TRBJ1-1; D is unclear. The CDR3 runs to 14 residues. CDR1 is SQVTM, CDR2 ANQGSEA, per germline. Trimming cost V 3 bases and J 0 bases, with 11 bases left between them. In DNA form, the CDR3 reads TGCAGCGTTGATGTGGGGAACTTGAACACTGAAGCTTTCTTT. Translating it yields CSVDVGNLNTEAFF.

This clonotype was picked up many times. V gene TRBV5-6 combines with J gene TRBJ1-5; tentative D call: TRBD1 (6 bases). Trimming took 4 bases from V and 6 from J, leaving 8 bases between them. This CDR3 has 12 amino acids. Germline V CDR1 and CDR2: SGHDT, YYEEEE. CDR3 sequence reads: CASSQGFQPQHF. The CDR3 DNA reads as TGTGCCAGCAGCCAGGGGTTTCAGCCCCAGCATTTT.

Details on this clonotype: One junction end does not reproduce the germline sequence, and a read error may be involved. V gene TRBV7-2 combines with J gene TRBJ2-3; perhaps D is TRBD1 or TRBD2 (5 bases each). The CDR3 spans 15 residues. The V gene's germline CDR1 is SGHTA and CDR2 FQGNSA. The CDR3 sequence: CASSLSSGNTGTQYF. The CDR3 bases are TGTGCCAGCAGCTTAAGCAGCGGAAACACAGGTACGCAGTATTTT.

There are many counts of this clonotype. The CDR3 sequence: CASSPTGGFNSPLHF. CDR3 nucleotides: TGTGCCAGCTCACCAACAGGGGGCTTTAATTCACCCCTCCACTTT. The gene calls are TRBV18 and TRBJ1-6; 9 nucleotides match TRBD1. CDR1 is KGHSH and CDR2 is LQKENI in the germline V gene. J gave up 6 bases and V 2 bases, and 2 bases lay outside the gene matches. CDR3 size: 15 residues.

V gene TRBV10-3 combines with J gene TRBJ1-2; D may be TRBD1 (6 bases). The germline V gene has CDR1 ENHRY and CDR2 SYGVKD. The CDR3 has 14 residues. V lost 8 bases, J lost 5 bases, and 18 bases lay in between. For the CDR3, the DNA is TGTGCCATCCGGGACATCCGAGTAGAGTATGGCTACACCTTC. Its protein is CAIRDIRVEYGYTF.

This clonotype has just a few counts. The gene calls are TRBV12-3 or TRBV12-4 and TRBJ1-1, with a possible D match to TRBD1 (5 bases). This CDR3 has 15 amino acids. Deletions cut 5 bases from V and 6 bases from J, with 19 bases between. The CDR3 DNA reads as TGTGCCAGCAGTACCCGGACAAGACCGAATGCTGAAGCTTTCTTT. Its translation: CASSTRTRPNAEAFF.